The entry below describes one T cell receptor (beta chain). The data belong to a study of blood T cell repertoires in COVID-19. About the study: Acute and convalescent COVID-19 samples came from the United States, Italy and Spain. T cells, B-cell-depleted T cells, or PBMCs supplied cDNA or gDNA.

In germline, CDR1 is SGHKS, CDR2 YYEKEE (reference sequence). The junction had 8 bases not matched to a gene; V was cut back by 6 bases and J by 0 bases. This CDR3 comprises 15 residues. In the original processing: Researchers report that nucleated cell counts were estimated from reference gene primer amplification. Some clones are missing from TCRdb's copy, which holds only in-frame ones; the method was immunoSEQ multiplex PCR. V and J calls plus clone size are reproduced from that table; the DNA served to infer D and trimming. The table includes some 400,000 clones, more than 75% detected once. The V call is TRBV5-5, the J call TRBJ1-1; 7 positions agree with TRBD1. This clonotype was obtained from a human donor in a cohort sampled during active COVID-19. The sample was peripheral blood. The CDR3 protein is CASTRGQSMNTEAFF. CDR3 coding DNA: TGTGCCAGCACCAGGGGACAGTCCATGAACACTGAAGCTTTCTTT.